This T cell receptor (beta chain) stems from a study of OX40 agonist ivuxolimab in advanced cancers. Concerning the study at large: Ivuxolimab, which targeted the costimulatory receptor OX40 (CD134), was an agonistic, fully human IgG2 monoclonal antibody. Intravenous ivuxolimab was administered to patients every 2 weeks at six dose levels: 0.01, 0.1, 0.3, 1.5, 3 and 10 mg/kg. Of the approximately 50 dose-escalation patients, hepatocellular carcinoma was present in about 20, melanoma in approximately 15, renal cell carcinoma in 9 and head and neck cancer in 9. In the dose-escalation cohort, 75% to 85% of patients were male, and the mean age was 60 years with a range of about 23 to 79. Patients were allowed to have had prior anti-PD-1, anti-PD-L1 or anti-CTLA-4 therapy, and 40% of the dose-escalation patients had previously received checkpoint inhibitors. Three dose-escalation patients achieved partial responses, one with hepatocellular carcinoma and two with cutaneous melanoma. The point of sequencing TCRbeta in the periphery was to test whether ivuxolimab changed TCR sequence diversity and drove clonal T-cell expansion. The paper describes the monotherapy dose-escalation part (N ≈ 49 patients) of the phase I trial of ivuxolimab.

As to this clone: Which antigen it targets is not known. One end of the junction fails to match germline, which may point to a read error.

As encoded in the germline V gene (reference sequence), CDR1 is MNHNY while CDR2 is SVGAGI. From its cysteine to its phenylalanine, the CDR3 spans 12 amino acids. This entry keeps only the CDR3 DNA: 36 bases, framed from base 1. Genomic DNA was extracted from sorted cells for sequencing of the TCRbeta CDR3 region. The immunoSEQ Assay was used to sequence the TCRbeta CDR3 regions. Imported from immuneACCESS, the table was reduced by TCRdb to in-frame sequences with V and J called. These copies leave out some clones; in studies compared against another copy, an unresolved V gene accounts for under half, and the cause of the remainder is not known. Here the sample has 55,000 to 85,000 clones; 65% to 90% occur a single time. About 0.7% of the sample is in the top ten clones. Broader findings and caveats from the paper: Clonal expansion of both CD4+ and CD8+ blood T cells was observed from baseline to week 6 at doses 0.1 to 3.0 mg/kg. On average, CD8+ T cells showed more expanded clones than CD4+ T cells after ivuxolimab. The antigen specificity of the clonally expanded peripheral T cells was not determined. In the 0.1-3.0 mg/kg groups, partial responders had among the lowest normalized peripheral clonal expansion, particularly in CD8+ T cells. Low levels of normalized T-cell clonal expansion were also seen in some patients who did not respond.

The trial excluded patients who had a history of autoimmune disease or were on systemic immunosuppression. Peripheral blood for TCR sequencing was drawn from every dose cohort at baseline, at cycle 4 day 1 and at cycle 7 day 1. The samples were taken from a phase I, first-in-human, multicenter, open-label dose-escalation trial of ivuxolimab. Adults with locally advanced or metastatic melanoma, renal cell carcinoma, hepatocellular carcinoma or head and neck squamous cell carcinoma were enrolled in the trial. Before TCR sequencing, CD4+ T cells and CD8+ T cells from peripheral blood were sorted into separate populations.

This receptor was identified in an adult with an advanced solid tumor such as melanoma, head and neck, liver or kidney cancer. The chain uses TRBV6-6 and TRBJ1-2; a weak D assignment points to TRBD1 (5 bases agree). The sample here was CD4+ or CD8+ T cells sorted from blood, taken in a trial of the OX40 agonist ivuxolimab. The CDR3 region reads CASNHRNYGHTF. The DNA sequence is TGTGCCAGCAACCACAGGAACTATGGCCACACCTTC.